Below are 32 T cell receptor beta chains sequenced from a single sample in a study of beta chain features in type 1 diabetes. Expressed TCRB transcripts were sequenced after all isolated RNA was converted to cDNA. The table came from immunoSEQ multiplex PCR; TCRdb's copy has only in-frame clones and leaves some out. The table lists about 320,000 clones, approximately 14% of them singletons. The sample consisted of central memory CD4+ T cells from blood. The source is a man aged 25-40 years in good health.

This clone was seen only a few times. The chain employs TRBV4-3 and TRBJ1-1; D possibly corresponds to TRBD1 (5 bases). Germline lookup yields CDR1 LGHNA and CDR2 YSLEER. The CDR3 length is 14 residues. Between the trimmed V and J ends, which lost 4 bases and 6 bases, there was a span of 15 bases. The CDR3 spells CASSPGRQYPEAFF. For the CDR3, the DNA is TGCGCCAGCAGCCCAGGGAGACAGTATCCTGAAGCTTTCTTT.

This sequence joins TRBV6-5 and TRBJ1-3, with a tentative D call TRBD1 (5 bases). V was shortened by 7 bases and J by 2 bases, with 12 bases between the two germline ends. The CDR3 runs 14 residues. Germline V gene sequence: CDR1 MNHEY, CDR2 SVGAGI. CDR3 loop: CASMGGEAGNTIYF. Here the CDR3 DNA reads TGTGCCAGCATGGGGGGGGAGGCTGGAAACACCATATATTTT.

This chain connects TRBV6-1 to TRBJ1-2; 7 bases fit TRBD1. There are 13 residues in the CDR3. Germline V gene lookup returns CDR1 MNHNS and CDR2 SASEGT. Trimming cost V 6 bases and J 6 bases; bases outside gene matches: 7. CDR3 residues: CASRDIRGNGYTF. In DNA form, the CDR3 reads TGTGCCAGCAGAGACATCAGGGGGAATGGCTACACCTTC.

The chain combines TRBV18 with TRBJ1-2, with 7 nucleotides matching TRBD1. Per germline, CDR1 KGHSH and CDR2 LQKENI. This CDR3 has 18 amino acids. Losses at the gene ends were 5 bases for V and 3 bases for J; bases not matched to a gene: 18. CDR3: CASSNGLDRAANHYGYTF. The CDR3 DNA reads as TGTGCCAGCTCAAACGGGCTAGACAGGGCCGCCAACCACTATGGCTACACCTTC.

This chain joins TRBV11-3 and TRBJ1-1; the D is unclear. Germline V CDR1 and CDR2: SGHNT, YENEEA. The V end was cut by 8 bases, the J end by 4 bases, with 11 bases between. The CDR3 has 12 residues. The CDR3 spells CASRTQPTEAFF. CDR3 DNA sequence: TGTGCCAGCCGTACGCAGCCCACTGAAGCTTTCTTT.

This clone was observed at least ten times. The rearrangement links TRBV28 to TRBJ2-1, with unresolved D. V gave up 4 bases and J gave up 0 bases, with 10 bases separating them. The germline V gene has CDR1 MDHEN and CDR2 SYDVKM. The CDR3 consists of 15 residues. CDR3 nucleotides: TGTGCCAGCAGTTCAGCACAGAGCTCCTACAATGAGCAGTTCTTC. It codes for CASSSAQSSYNEQFF.

This clone appeared a few times. This chain joins TRBV7-2 and TRBJ1-1, with 8 bases aligning to TRBD1. From germline, CDR1 is SGHTA and CDR2 FQGNSA. With 4 bases clipped from V and 5 bases from J, the junction kept 9 bases outside the gene matches. The CDR3 runs to 15 residues. DNA for the CDR3: TGTGCCAGCAGCTCAAGACAGGGGTTATGGACTGAAGCTTTCTTT. As protein: CASSSRQGLWTEAFF.

V and J are TRBV6-5 and TRBJ2-5, with 8 bases fitting TRBD2. CDR1 MNHEY and CDR2 SVGAGI come from the germline V gene. J lost 1 base, V lost 6 bases, and 4 bases had no gene match. This CDR3 contains 14 residues. The CDR3, as DNA: TGTGCCAGCAGCAAGACTAGCGTCCAAGAGACCCAGTACTTC. Protein product: CASSKTSVQETQYF.

The gene calls are TRBV5-1 and TRBJ2-2; possibly TRBD1 or TRBD2 for D (5 bases each). Between the trimmed V and J ends, which lost 7 bases and 8 bases, there was a span of 15 bases. Germline CDR1 is SGHRS and CDR2 is YFSETQ. This CDR3 contains 13 residues. CDR3 loop: CASGQAAGGELFF. Here the CDR3 DNA reads TGCGCCAGCGGACAAGCGGCGGGTGGGGAGCTGTTTTTT.

Regarding this clone: The identical CDR3 is also encoded by other nucleotide sequences in the sample. The rearrangement links TRBV6-5 to TRBJ1-2; D remains unclear. Trimming pared 7 bases from V and 0 bases from J, leaving 9 bases between. Germline V gene sequence: CDR1 MNHEY, CDR2 SVGAGI. CDR3 length: 13 amino acids. For the CDR3, the DNA is TGTGCCAGCACCTTAAACGCTAACTATGGCTACACCTTC. Translation gives CASTLNANYGYTF.

The chain recombines TRBV5-1 with TRBJ2-7; D is undetermined. The CDR3 runs 16 residues. V was clipped by 0 bases and J by 0 bases, with 13 bases between them. Germline CDR1 is SGHRS and CDR2 is YFSETQ. Here the CDR3 DNA reads TGCGCCAGCAGCTTGGGGTCAGGTGACGGCTCCTACGAGCAGTACTTC. It is translated as CASSLGSGDGSYEQYF.

V is TRBV5-4 and J is TRBJ2-1; the match to TRBD2 covers 8 bases. This CDR3 has 13 residues. The ends lost 4 bases at V and 16 bases at J; junction bases unmatched: 13. Germline CDR1 reads SGHNT; CDR2 reads YYREEE (reference sequence). The CDR3 DNA follows: TGTGCCAGCAGCCCGGAGAGGGGCGGGGGGAAATTCTTC. This gives the protein CASSPERGGGKFF.

The rearrangement links TRBV6-6 to TRBJ1-5; the match to TRBD1 covers 7 bases. The V and J ends lost 6 bases and 4 bases, in that order; junction bases with no gene match: 9. The CDR3 loop spans 15 amino acids. The germline V gene has CDR1 MNHNY and CDR2 SVGAGI (reference sequence). The CDR3 DNA reads as TGTGCCAGCAGAGAATTAGGGACAGAGAATCAGCCCCAGCATTTT. Translation: CASRELGTENQPQHF.

This chain links TRBV27 with TRBJ2-7; the match to TRBD2 covers 15 bases. In germline, CDR1 is MNHEY, CDR2 SMNVEV (reference sequence). V was pared by 2 bases and J by 5 bases, with 4 bases of the junction left unmatched. The CDR3 is made up of 16 amino acids. In nucleotides, the CDR3 is TGTGCCAGCAGTTTAAGGACTAGCGGGGGGGTCAACGAGCAGTACTTC. This translates into CASSLRTSGGVNEQYF.

This clone was recorded a few times. This chain joins TRBV10-3 and TRBJ1-1; D remains ambiguous. V was shortened by 0 bases and J by 5 bases, with 7 bases between the two germline ends. CDR1 is ENHRY, CDR2 SYGVKD, per germline. The CDR3 is 13 residues long. The CDR3 bases are TGTGCCATCAGTGAGTCTGGCTTGACTGAAGCTTTCTTT. Translating gives CAISESGLTEAFF.

This clone was seen ten or more times. The gene calls are TRBV5-1 and TRBJ1-6, with D possibly being TRBD1 (6 bases). Germline V gives CDR1 SGHRS, CDR2 YFSETQ. The CDR3 spans 15 residues. The ends were cut back, 4 bases at V and 10 bases at J, with 18 bases in the middle. CDR3 nucleotide sequence: TGCGCCAGCAGCGACGTACAGGGCAGTAGGTCACCCCTCCACTTT. This translates into CASSDVQGSRSPLHF.

This clone has more than one count but fewer than ten. The chain employs TRBV6-5 and TRBJ1-2; the D is unclear. This CDR3 comprises 12 residues. CDR1 and CDR2 from the germline V gene are MNHEY and SVGAGI. Trimming pared 5 bases from V and 8 bases from J, leaving 12 bases between. Here the CDR3 reads CASSARTLGYTF. CDR3 nucleotides: TGTGCCAGCAGTGCCCGGACCCTAGGCTACACCTTC.

Many counts were recorded for this clone. The V gene is TRBV30, the J gene TRBJ2-5; weak D call: TRBD1 (5 bases). Germline V gene sequence: CDR1 GTSNPN, CDR2 SVGIG (reference sequence). This CDR3 has 15 residues. Trimming took 2 bases from V and 5 from J, leaving 18 bases between them. CDR3 amino acids: CAWSYPRARRETQYF. CDR3 sequence (DNA): TGTGCCTGGAGTTACCCCAGGGCACGGCGGGAGACCCAGTACTTC. The full variable domain, completed using reference TRBV30 and TRBJ2-5, is SQTIHQWPATLVQPVGSPLSLECTVEGTSNPNLYWYRQAAGRGLQLLFYSVGIGQISSEVPQNLSASRPQDRQFILSSKKLLLSDSGFYLCAWSYPRARRETQYFGPGTRLLVL.

This clone appeared many times. This chain joins TRBV30 and TRBJ2-2, with D possibly being TRBD1 (5 bases). Trimming pared 3 bases from V and 1 base from J, leaving 15 bases between. The CDR3 has 16 residues. CDR1 is GTSNPN, CDR2 SVGIG, per germline (reference sequence). CDR3 protein: CAWRLSPGLNTGELFF. In DNA form, the CDR3 reads TGTGCCTGGAGACTTTCCCCAGGGCTGAACACCGGGGAGCTGTTTTTT.

This clone came up a few times. The V and J genes are TRBV2 and TRBJ2-3; TRBD2 matches at 8 bases. The CDR3 runs 15 residues. Germline V gene data show CDR1 as SNHLY and CDR2 as FYNNEI. J lost 1 base, V lost 5 bases, and 5 bases had no gene match. The CDR3 nucleotides read TGTGCCAGCAGTTTGCTAGCGGGCCGCACAGATACGCAGTATTTT. This encodes CASSLLAGRTDTQYF.

Details on this clone: A much larger clone sits a single nucleotide away, making a read error possible. Other DNA sequences in this sample translate to the same CDR3. The V call is TRBV7-2, the J call TRBJ2-3, with D unresolved. The CDR3 sequence is 14 residues long. CDR1 SGHTA and CDR2 FQGNSA come from the germline V gene. CDR3 in DNA: TGCGCCAGCAGCAAGACCCGGAGCACAGATACGCAGTATTTT. Translating it yields CASSKTRSTDTQYF. Full variable domain (missing parts from reference TRBV7-2 and TRBJ2-3): GAGVSQSPSNKVTEKGKDVELRCDPISGHTALYWYRQSLGQGLEFLIYFQGNSAPDKSGLPSDRFSAERTGGSVSTLTIQRTQQEDSAVYLCASSKTRSTDTQYFGPGTRLTVL.

This clone occurred a few times. This chain connects TRBV6-5 to TRBJ2-1; no clear D gene. V was pared by 8 bases and J by 4 bases, with 6 bases between. Germline V lookup: CDR1 MNHEY, CDR2 SVGAGI. The CDR3 consists of 11 residues. The CDR3 protein is CASQSYNEQFF. The DNA for the CDR3 is TGTGCCAGCCAATCTTACAATGAGCAGTTCTTC.

V gene TRBV11-3 combines with J gene TRBJ1-2; the D is unclear. The V end was cut by 1 base, the J end by 6 bases, with 6 bases between. This CDR3 is built from 12 residues. The germline V gene encodes CDR1 SGHNT and CDR2 YENEEA. The CDR3 region has the DNA TGTGCCAGCAGCTTAGGGGCGGATGGCTACACCTTC. It is translated as CASSLGADGYTF.

This clone was found a few times. As DNA, the CDR3 is TGTGCCAGCAGCATTCAGGGATTAGACACTGAAGCTTTCTTT. As protein: CASSIQGLDTEAFF. V and J are TRBV7-2 and TRBJ1-1; D is perhaps TRBD1 (5 bases). Germline V gene sequence: CDR1 SGHTA, CDR2 FQGNSA. Trimming removed 5 bases at V and 3 bases at J, with 13 bases between. This CDR3 contains 14 residues.

The chain carries TRBV13 and TRBJ1-3; D gene unclear. CDR1 PRHDT and CDR2 FYEKMQ come from the germline V gene (reference sequence). Trimming shortened V by 2 bases and J by 0 bases, and 11 bases separated the two germline ends. This CDR3 has 16 amino acids. The CDR3 DNA reads TGTGCCAGCAGCTTAAATGGACGGTACTCTGGAAACACCATATATTTT. Amino acids: CASSLNGRYSGNTIYF.

This clone was counted only a few times. This chain links TRBV7-2 with TRBJ1-6; no definite D call. The CDR3 is made up of 15 amino acids. Germline V lookup: CDR1 SGHTA, CDR2 FQGNSA. Trimming stripped 11 bases from V and 0 bases from J, with 14 bases between. In nucleotides, the CDR3 is TGTGCCGTTCGACTGGGGAGCTCCTATAATTCACCCCTCCACTTT. As protein: CAVRLGSSYNSPLHF.

This clone was recorded a few times. The chain's CDR3 is CASHDQGAYEQYF. The CDR3 region has the DNA TGTGCCAGCCATGACCAGGGGGCCTACGAGCAGTACTTC. V and J are TRBV5-4 and TRBJ2-5; 7 nucleotides line up with TRBD1. The assigned J gene may be wrong: the sequence end matches TRBJ2-7 better. The CDR3 contains 13 residues. Germline assignment: CDR1 SGHNT and CDR2 YYREEE (reference sequence).

The table lists this clone with a few counts. The chain joins TRBV23-1 to TRBJ2-3; 8 nucleotides agree with TRBD1. TRBV23-1 is sorted into the ORF group, with uncertain function. V lost 1 base and J lost 7; bases outside the gene matches: 10. This CDR3 region has 16 residues. The CDR3 region is CASSQFPDRAQNTQYF. The CDR3 DNA reads TGCGCCAGCAGTCAATTTCCGGACAGGGCACAAAATACGCAGTATTTT.

CDR3 sequence reads: CASSLAMGGNEHEQYF. The CDR3 DNA follows: TGTGCCAGCAGCTTGGCCATGGGGGGGAACGAACACGAGCAGTACTTC. V is TRBV7-3 and J is TRBJ2-7; 7 bases are shared with TRBD2. This CDR3 is 16 amino acids long. In germline, CDR1 is SGHTA, CDR2 FQGTGA. The junction had 13 bases not matched to a gene; V was cut back by 3 bases and J by 5 bases. Combining the CDR3 with reference TRBV7-3 and TRBJ2-7 gives the whole variable domain GAGVSQTPSNKVTEKGKYVELRCDPISGHTALYWYRQSLGQGPEFLIYFQGTGAADDSGLPNDRFFAVRPEGSVSTLKIQRTERGDSAVYLCASSLAMGGNEHEQYFGPGTRLTVT.

There are a few counts of this clone. This chain links TRBV4-3 with TRBJ2-6, with no clear D. Trimming removed 0 bases from V and 2 bases from J, with 5 bases in between. Per the germline V gene, CDR1 is LGHNA and CDR2 is YSLEER. This CDR3 contains 15 residues. The chain's CDR3 is CASSQEGTGANVLTF. The CDR3 region has the DNA TGCGCCAGCAGCCAAGAGGGGACTGGGGCCAACGTCCTGACTTTC.

This clone was seen ten or more times. The chain uses TRBV7-2 and TRBJ1-1; a possible D gene is TRBD1 (5 bases). Germline loops: CDR1 SGHTA, CDR2 FQGNSA. The CDR3 is 14 amino acids. Trimming stripped 8 bases from V and 4 bases from J, with 17 bases between. This CDR3 reads CASSPGRSSTEAFF. In DNA form, the CDR3 reads TGTGCCAGCTCGCCGGGGCGGTCGAGCACTGAAGCTTTCTTT.

This clone was detected a few times. V gene TRBV19 combines with J gene TRBJ2-5; unclear D gene. Trimming left V 4 bases short and J 2 bases short, with 11 bases between. This CDR3 is 14 amino acids long. Germline V gene data show CDR1 as LNHDA and CDR2 as SQIVND (reference sequence). The CDR3 DNA reads as TGTGCCAGTAGTACGGCAGGTGGTCAAGAGACCCAGTACTTC. Amino acids: CASSTAGGQETQYF.